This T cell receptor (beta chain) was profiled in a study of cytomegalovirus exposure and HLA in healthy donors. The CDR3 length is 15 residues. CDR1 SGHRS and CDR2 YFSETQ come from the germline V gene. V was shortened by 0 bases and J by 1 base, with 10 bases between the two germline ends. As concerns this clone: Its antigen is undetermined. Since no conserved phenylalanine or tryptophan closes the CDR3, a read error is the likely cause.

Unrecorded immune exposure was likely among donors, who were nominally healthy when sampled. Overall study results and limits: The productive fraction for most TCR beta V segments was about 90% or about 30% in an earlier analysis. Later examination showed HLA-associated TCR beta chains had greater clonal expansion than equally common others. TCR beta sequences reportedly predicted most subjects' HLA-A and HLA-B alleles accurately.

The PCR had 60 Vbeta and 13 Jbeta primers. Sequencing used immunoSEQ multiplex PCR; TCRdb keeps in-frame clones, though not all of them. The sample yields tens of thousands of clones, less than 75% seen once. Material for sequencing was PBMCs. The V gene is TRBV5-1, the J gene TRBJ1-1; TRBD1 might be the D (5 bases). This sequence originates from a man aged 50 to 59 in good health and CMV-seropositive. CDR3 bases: TGCGCCAGCAGCTTGGGGAGGGGCGCGAACACTGAAGCTTTCGTT. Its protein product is CASSLGRGANTEAFV.